Listed here are 30 T cell receptor beta chains from one sample, sequenced in a study of regulatory T cells in long-lasting Graves disease. Stated time point: persistent/refractory GD, antithyroid drugs over 5 years with positive TRAb. PBMC-extracted RNA yielded the TCR library. In building TCR beta libraries, iRepertoire HTBI primers were used together with Arm-PCR of CDR3 regions. TCRdb re-derived calls from the multiplex PCR reads in MiXCR, one entry per CDR3 protein. The table has roughly 450,000 distinct CDR3 sequences, about a quarter seen once. Source: peripheral blood mononuclear cells (PBMCs), taken when the disease was refractory, from a patient treated with antithyroid drugs. The receptors were gathered from a female donor with Graves disease.

V and J are TRBV7-2 and TRBJ1-3, with unresolved D. Germline CDR1 and CDR2: SGHTA and FQGNSA. The CDR3 spans 16 residues. V shed 1 base and J shed 0 bases, with 10 bases lying between them. CDR3 loop: CASSLGTWSSGNTIYF. The CDR3 DNA sequence: TGTGCCAGCAGCTTAGGAACGTGGAGCTCTGGAAACACCATATATTTT.

This chain connects TRBV9 to TRBJ1-2; a weak D match, TRBD1 (5 bases). Germline CDR1 SGDLS, CDR2 YYNGEE. Trimming removed 0 bases from V and 4 bases from J, with 19 bases in between. The CDR3 spans 17 residues. This chain's CDR3 is CASSVDPLTRESYGYTF. The CDR3 region has the DNA TGTGCCAGCAGCGTAGATCCCCTCACCAGGGAGAGCTATGGCTACACCTTC.

This rearrangement joins TRBV7-8 to TRBJ1-1; maybe TRBD1 (5 bases). The CDR3 has 16 residues. V dropped 3 bases and J dropped 7 bases, with 21 bases sitting between them. The germline CDR1 and CDR2 sequences are SGHVS and FQNEAQ. The CDR3 is CASSFPPWAGLDEAFF. In DNA form, the CDR3 reads TGTGCCAGCAGCTTCCCCCCCTGGGCAGGGCTTGATGAAGCTTTCTTT.

The chain employs TRBV12-3 or TRBV12-4 and TRBJ2-5; D perhaps matches TRBD2 (6 bases). V was pared by 4 bases and J by 5 bases, with 14 bases between. The CDR3 length is 14 residues. DNA of the CDR3: TGTGCCAGCAGTTCTACGGGAGTGGGGGAGACCCAGTACTTC. Translation gives CASSSTGVGETQYF.

This sequence joins TRBV4-2 and TRBJ1-2; 8 nucleotides align to TRBD1. There are 13 residues in the CDR3. The V segment lost 0 bases and the J segment 8 bases; nucleotides outside the gene matches: 2. Germline V gene lookup returns CDR1 LGHNA and CDR2 YNFKEQ. The CDR3 reads CASSQEGQGGYTF. The DNA of the CDR3 is TGTGCCAGCAGCCAAGAAGGACAGGGAGGCTACACCTTC.

There are many counts of this clonotype. The chain has TRBV12-5 and TRBJ1-1; tentatively, D is TRBD1 (6 bases). The CDR3 is 14 amino acids. The germline CDR1 and CDR2 sequences are LGHNT and FRNRAP. Trimming took off 6 bases at V and 2 bases at J, with 13 bases between the two ends. The CDR3 region is CASGSTGPNTEAFF. CDR3 in DNA: TGTGCTAGTGGCTCGACAGGCCCTAACACTGAAGCTTTCTTT. Based on the CDR3 plus reference TRBV12-5 and TRBJ1-1, the full variable domain is DARVTQTPRHKVTEMGQEVTMRCQPILGHNTVFWYRQTMMQGLELLAYFRNRAPLDDSGMPKDRFSAEMPDATLATLKIQPSEPRDSAVYFCASGSTGPNTEAFFGQGTRLTVV.

The chain uses TRBV15 and TRBJ2-2; D unresolved. The CDR3 contains 15 residues. Germline V gene sequence: CDR1 LNHNV, CDR2 YYDKDF (reference sequence). V gave up 7 bases and J gave up 1 base, with 13 bases separating them. Here the CDR3 DNA reads TGTGCCACCAACCCAGCGAGACTGAACACCGGGGAGCTGTTTTTT. Its translation is CATNPARLNTGELFF.

This clonotype was seen only a few times. The chain couples TRBV7-9 to TRBJ1-1; D perhaps matches TRBD1 (5 bases). The CDR3 contains 18 residues. Germline V lookup: CDR1 SEHNR, CDR2 FQNEAQ (reference sequence). Trimming stripped 2 bases from V and 0 bases from J, with 19 bases between. CDR3 coding DNA: TGTGCCAGCAGCTTATCCAGGGCCATGTCTCCCATGAACACTGAAGCTTTCTTT. This codes for CASSLSRAMSPMNTEAFF.

This clonotype came up a few times. The chain uses TRBV7-2 and TRBJ1-5, with 9 bases lining up with TRBD1. Per the germline V gene, CDR1 is SGHTA and CDR2 is FQGNSA. This CDR3 has 18 amino acids. V gave up 2 bases and J gave up 1 base; unmatched junction bases: 9. The DNA for the CDR3 is TGTGCCAGCAGCTTATCGCCCGGGACAGGGCTAAGCAATCAGCCCCAGCATTTT. Its translation is CASSLSPGTGLSNQPQHF.

CDR3 in DNA: TGTGCCAGCAGCCAAGGGGACAGCCGGGCATATGAGCAGTTCTTC. It encodes CASSQGDSRAYEQFF. The chain combines TRBV3-1 with TRBJ2-1; 7 nucleotides match TRBD1. The CDR3 totals 15 residues. Germline CDR1 is LGHDT and CDR2 is YNNKEL (reference sequence). J gave up 8 bases and V 1 base, and 8 bases lay outside the gene matches.

Of note for this clonotype: Being one base from a much bigger clone, this may be a read error. Given the absence of the conserved phenylalanine or tryptophan at the CDR3 end, a read error is likely. The chain couples TRBV10-3 to TRBJ2-7; 10 nucleotides match TRBD2. V gave up 0 bases and J gave up 0 bases; unmatched junction bases: 8. The CDR3 has 18 residues. Germline V CDR1 and CDR2: ENHRY, SYGVKD. The CDR3 loop is CAISESSSGRLLSYEQYL. CDR3 sequence (DNA): TGTGCCATCAGTGAGTCGAGTAGCGGGAGGCTCCTCTCCTACGAGCAGTACCTC.

This clonotype was observed many times. In DNA, the CDR3 is TGTGCCAGCATCGGGAACACCGGGGAGCTGTTTTTT. Encoded protein: CASIGNTGELFF. The chain links TRBV6-1 to TRBJ2-2, with no clear D. Deletions cut 7 bases from V and 1 base from J, with 4 bases between. Germline CDR1 reads MNHNS; CDR2 reads SASEGT. The CDR3 has 12 amino acids.

Notes on this clonotype: This could be a read error, since a much larger clone is one nucleotide away. The CDR3 does not close with the conserved phenylalanine or tryptophan, likely indicating a read error. This chain uses TRBV28 with TRBJ2-4; weak D call: TRBD1 (6 bases). V was pared by 8 bases and J by 5 bases, with 13 bases between. This CDR3 has 13 residues. Germline lookup yields CDR1 MDHEN and CDR2 SYDVKM. As DNA, the CDR3 is TGTGCCAGCCAAGGGACAAGGGAAAACATTCAGTACCTC. Encoded protein: CASQGTRENIQYL.

A few counts support this clonotype. The chain carries TRBV20-1 and TRBJ2-5, with 8 bases aligning to TRBD2. V was pared by 3 bases and J by 5 bases, with 5 bases of the junction left unmatched. This CDR3 has 13 residues. CDR1 is DFQATT and CDR2 is SNEGSKA in the germline V gene (reference sequence). The CDR3 DNA reads as TGCAGTGCTAGTGGCAGCGGGAGTGAGACCCAGTACTTC. Its translation: CSASGSGSETQYF.

This clonotype was counted between two and nine times. CDR3 region: CASAQTAALGNEQYF. The CDR3 DNA is TGTGCCAGCGCACAGACTGCGGCCTTAGGAAACGAGCAGTACTTC. This sequence joins TRBV6-1 and TRBJ2-7; D is uncertain. This CDR3 comprises 15 residues. CDR1 and CDR2 (germline): MNHNS, SASEGT. V was pared by 8 bases and J by 5 bases, with 22 bases between.

This clonotype was detected only a few times. This sequence joins TRBV27 and TRBJ1-1; 7 nucleotides match TRBD1. This CDR3 has 15 amino acids. V dropped 7 bases and J dropped 4; count of bases not matched to a gene: 12. Germline lookup yields CDR1 MNHEY and CDR2 SMNVEV (reference sequence). The CDR3, as DNA: TGTGCCAGCAAATTAGAGGGGGCAAGCGGCACTGAAGCTTTCTTT. It specifies CASKLEGASGTEAFF.

The rearrangement joins TRBV19 to TRBJ1-5; D not certain. Germline V gives CDR1 LNHDA, CDR2 SQIVND (reference sequence). Trimming shortened V by 3 bases and J by 4 bases, and 13 bases separated the two germline ends. The CDR3 spans 15 residues. The chain's CDR3 is CASSIATTGNQPQHF. In nucleotides, the CDR3 is TGTGCCAGTAGTATCGCTACCACGGGTAATCAGCCCCAGCATTTT.

This clonotype was counted between two and nine times. The genes are TRBV3-1 and TRBJ1-2; D is possibly TRBD1 (5 bases). This CDR3 has 12 residues. The V end lost 4 bases, the J end lost 8 bases, and 11 bases lay between the germline ends. Germline V gene sequence: CDR1 LGHDT, CDR2 YNNKEL (reference sequence). CDR3 sequence: CASSPSGTGYTF. The CDR3 DNA reads as TGTGCCAGCAGCCCCTCGGGGACGGGCTACACCTTC.

This sequence joins TRBV28 and TRBJ2-1, with 9 bases that match TRBD2. Trimming removed 6 bases from V and 5 bases from J; junction bases left unmatched: 11. The V gene's germline CDR1 is MDHEN and CDR2 SYDVKM. CDR3 size: 16 residues. CDR3 DNA sequence: TGTGCCAGCAGGCCCGAAGGGCGGGGGGGCCACAATGAGCAGTTCTTC. Protein product: CASRPEGRGGHNEQFF.

The chain has TRBV20-1 and TRBJ1-5; 7 bases map to TRBD1. With V trimmed by 3 bases and J by 4 bases, 9 bases remained unmatched. CDR1 is DFQATT, CDR2 SNEGSKA, per germline (reference sequence). The CDR3 covers 15 residues. CDR3 nucleotide sequence: TGCAGTGCTAGCAGTTCCAGGGACAGTAATCAGCCCCAGCATTTT. Translation: CSASSSRDSNQPQHF.

This clonotype has only a few counts. This chain uses TRBV29-1 with TRBJ1-6; D is possibly TRBD1 (6 bases). Germline V CDR1 and CDR2: SQVTM, ANQGSEA. V lost 6 bases to trimming and J lost 5 bases, with 14 bases between them. The CDR3 covers 14 residues. The CDR3 protein is CSVSVNRDNSPLHF. The CDR3, as DNA: TGCAGCGTCTCCGTCAACAGGGATAATTCACCCCTCCACTTT.

A remark on this clonotype: One end of the junction is discordant with germline, which a read error may explain. The rearrangement uses TRBV6-4 and TRBJ1-5; D not certain. Germline V gives CDR1 MRHNA, CDR2 SNTAGT. The CDR3 is 15 residues long. The CDR3 protein is CASSYSPALNPPQHF. The CDR3 DNA is TGTGCCAGCAGTTACTCCCCGGCCCTCAATCCGCCCCAGCATTTT.

V and J are TRBV14 and TRBJ2-1; TRBD2 aligns across 13 bases. V shed 1 base, J shed 6 bases, and the junction held 3 bases outside the gene matches. This CDR3 has 16 amino acids. CDR1 is SGHDN, CDR2 FVKESK, per germline. CDR3 loop: CASSQGGLAGLNEQFF. Here the CDR3 DNA reads TGTGCCAGCAGCCAAGGGGGACTAGCGGGGCTCAATGAGCAGTTCTTC.

This clonotype occurred a few times. This chain links TRBV5-1 with TRBJ2-7; TRBD2 is a possible D gene (7 bases). V lost 1 base to trimming and J lost 5 bases, with 13 bases between them. This CDR3 is built from 14 residues. Germline V gene sequence: CDR1 SGHRS, CDR2 YFSETQ. The CDR3 spells CASSLTQGLNEQYF. CDR3 nucleotide sequence: TGCGCCAGCAGCTTGACACAGGGACTAAACGAGCAGTACTTC.

This sequence joins TRBV28 and TRBJ1-3; TRBD1 matches at 7 bases. J gave up 0 bases and V 6 bases, and 5 bases lay outside the gene matches. Germline loops: CDR1 MDHEN, CDR2 SYDVKM. This CDR3 is 15 amino acids long. The CDR3 bases are TGTGCCAGCAGAATCGGGACAGTCTCTGGAAACACCATATATTTT. It encodes CASRIGTVSGNTIYF.

The table lists this clonotype with a few counts. The chain has TRBV28 and TRBJ1-2; TRBD1 aligns across 10 bases. V shed 3 bases, J shed 6 bases, and the junction held 4 bases outside the gene matches. This CDR3 has 14 residues. In germline, CDR1 is MDHEN, CDR2 SYDVKM. DNA of the CDR3: TGTGCCAGCAGTTTGGGGACAGGGGATCATGGCTACACCTTC. Translated: CASSLGTGDHGYTF.

This clonotype was counted a few times. V is TRBV11-2 and J is TRBJ2-3; 8 bases fit TRBD2. Germline V CDR1 and CDR2: SGHAT, FQNNGV. CDR3 length equals 15 residues. With 1 base clipped from V and 6 bases from J, the junction kept 6 bases outside the gene matches. This CDR3 is CASSLGGAGDDTQYF. The CDR3 DNA reads TGTGCCAGCAGCTTAGGTGGAGCGGGAGACGATACGCAGTATTTT.

Remarks on this clonotype: One base away lies a much larger clone, so this may be a sequencing read error. The chain employs TRBV7-2 and TRBJ2-5; perhaps TRBD1 as D (5 bases). The CDR3 runs 15 residues. Germline V lookup: CDR1 SGHTA, CDR2 FQGNSA. DNA for the CDR3: TGTGCCAGCACCGAGAGGATGACAGTAGGAGAGGCCCAGTACTTC. Its translation: CASTERMTVGEAQYF.

This clonotype was seen a handful of times. The chain employs TRBV30 and TRBJ2-7, with TRBD2 matching 9 bases. Trimming removed 2 bases from V and 1 base from J; junction bases left unmatched: 6. Germline CDR1 and CDR2: GTSNPN and SVGIG (reference sequence). The CDR3 is made up of 15 amino acids. CDR3 region: CAWSLGLAGSYEQYF. CDR3 DNA sequence: TGTGCCTGGAGTCTAGGGCTAGCGGGGTCCTACGAGCAGTACTTC.

The gene calls are TRBV4-1 and TRBJ1-2; D unresolved. The germline V gene encodes CDR1 MGHRA and CDR2 YSYEKL. The CDR3 runs to 19 residues. The ends were cut back, 1 base at V and 3 bases at J, with 24 bases in the middle. The CDR3 reads CASSQVSLTRDPRDYGYTF. The CDR3 nucleotides are TGCGCCAGCAGCCAAGTGTCACTAACTCGAGACCCCCGAGACTATGGCTACACCTTC.